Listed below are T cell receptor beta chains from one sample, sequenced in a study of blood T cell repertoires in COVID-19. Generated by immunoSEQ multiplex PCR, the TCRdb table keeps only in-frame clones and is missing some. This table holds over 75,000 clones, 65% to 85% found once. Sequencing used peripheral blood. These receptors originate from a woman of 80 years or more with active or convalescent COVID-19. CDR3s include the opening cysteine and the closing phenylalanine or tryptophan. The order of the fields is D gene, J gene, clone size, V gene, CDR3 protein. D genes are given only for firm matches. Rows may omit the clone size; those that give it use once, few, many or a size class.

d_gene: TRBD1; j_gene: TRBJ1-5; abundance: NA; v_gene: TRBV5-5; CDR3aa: CASSNRGGDNQPQHF
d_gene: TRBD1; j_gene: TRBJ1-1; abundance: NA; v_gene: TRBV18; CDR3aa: CASSPTGTVTEAFF
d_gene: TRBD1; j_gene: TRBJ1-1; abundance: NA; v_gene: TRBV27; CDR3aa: CASSYRDRALGGNTEAFF
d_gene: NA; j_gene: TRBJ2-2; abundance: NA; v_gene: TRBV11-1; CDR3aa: CASSRITGTGELFF
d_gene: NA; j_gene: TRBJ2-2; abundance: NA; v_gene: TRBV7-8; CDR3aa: CASSLVGSGNTGELFF
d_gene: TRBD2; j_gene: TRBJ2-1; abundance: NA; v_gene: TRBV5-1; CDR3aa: CASSLGVAGVPNEQFF
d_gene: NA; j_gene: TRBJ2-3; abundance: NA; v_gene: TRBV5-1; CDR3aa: CASSFFSTDTQYF
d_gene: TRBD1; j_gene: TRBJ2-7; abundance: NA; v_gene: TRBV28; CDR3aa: CASSGKQGSRYEQYF
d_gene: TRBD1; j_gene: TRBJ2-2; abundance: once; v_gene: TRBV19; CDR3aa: CASSPPGTGVTGELFF
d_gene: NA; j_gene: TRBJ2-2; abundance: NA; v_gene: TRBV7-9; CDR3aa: CASRGKGTGELFF
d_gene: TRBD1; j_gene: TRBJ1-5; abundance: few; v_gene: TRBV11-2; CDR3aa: CASSRMTGRDQPQHF
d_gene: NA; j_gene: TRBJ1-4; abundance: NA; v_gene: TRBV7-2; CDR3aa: CASSSPYEKLFF
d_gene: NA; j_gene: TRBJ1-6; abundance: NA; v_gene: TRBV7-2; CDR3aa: CASSPIGDPISPLHF
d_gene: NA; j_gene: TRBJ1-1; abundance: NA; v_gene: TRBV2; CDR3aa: CASSGPRENTEAFF
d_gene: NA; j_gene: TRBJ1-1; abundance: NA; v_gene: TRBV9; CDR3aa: CASSPGIGAQGNTEAFF
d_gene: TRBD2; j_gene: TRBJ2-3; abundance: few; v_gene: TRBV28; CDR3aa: CASSFPRLAGEITDTQYF
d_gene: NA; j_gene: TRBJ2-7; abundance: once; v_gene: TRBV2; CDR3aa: CASKGNEQYF
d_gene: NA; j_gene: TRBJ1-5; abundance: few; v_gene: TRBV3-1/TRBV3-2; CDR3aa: CASSPTTEGPQHF
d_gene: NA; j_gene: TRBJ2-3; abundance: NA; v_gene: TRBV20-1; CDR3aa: CSTHRTDTQYF
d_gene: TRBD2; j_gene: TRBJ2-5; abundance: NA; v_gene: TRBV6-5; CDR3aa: CASRLAGEETQYF
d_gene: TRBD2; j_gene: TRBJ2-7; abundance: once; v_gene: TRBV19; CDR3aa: CASSIDLRTSGPTQNSYEQYF
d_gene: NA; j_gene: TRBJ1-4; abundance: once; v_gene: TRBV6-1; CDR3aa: CASSEAHGDVGEKLFF
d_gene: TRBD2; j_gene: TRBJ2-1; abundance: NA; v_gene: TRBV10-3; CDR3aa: CAISESSGIYNEQFF
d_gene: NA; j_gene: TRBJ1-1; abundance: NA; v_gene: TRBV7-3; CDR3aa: CASSLFAENTEAFF
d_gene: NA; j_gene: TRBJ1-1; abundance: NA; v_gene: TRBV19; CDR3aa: CASTPGYDTEAFF
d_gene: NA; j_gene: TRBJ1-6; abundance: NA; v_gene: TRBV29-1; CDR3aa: CSVEQGNGSPLHF
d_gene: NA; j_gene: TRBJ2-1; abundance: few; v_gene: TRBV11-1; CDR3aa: CASSPLWPVYNEQFF
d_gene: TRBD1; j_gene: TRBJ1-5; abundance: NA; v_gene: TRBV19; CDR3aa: CASSTGGANQPQHF
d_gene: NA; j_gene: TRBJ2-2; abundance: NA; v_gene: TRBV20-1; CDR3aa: CSASGALGTGELFF
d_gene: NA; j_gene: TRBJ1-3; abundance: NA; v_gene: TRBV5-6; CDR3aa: CASRRGSRLNTIYF
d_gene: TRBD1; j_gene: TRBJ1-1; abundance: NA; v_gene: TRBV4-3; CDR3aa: CASSQGAMNTEAFF
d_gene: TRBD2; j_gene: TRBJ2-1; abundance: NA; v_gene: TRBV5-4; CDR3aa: CASKGLSGNNEQFF
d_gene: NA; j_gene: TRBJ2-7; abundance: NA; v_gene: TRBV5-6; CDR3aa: CASSLYRDHYEQYF
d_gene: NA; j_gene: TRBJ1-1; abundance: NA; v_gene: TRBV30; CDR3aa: CAWTRGSEAFF
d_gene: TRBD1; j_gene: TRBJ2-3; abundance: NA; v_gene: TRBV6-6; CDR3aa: CASSRPGQGPTDTQYF
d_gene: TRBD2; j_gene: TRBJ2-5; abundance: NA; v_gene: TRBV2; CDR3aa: CASSGLDSGRGLQETQYF
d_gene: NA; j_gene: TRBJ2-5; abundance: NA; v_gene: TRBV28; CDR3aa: CASSLKGGAETQYF
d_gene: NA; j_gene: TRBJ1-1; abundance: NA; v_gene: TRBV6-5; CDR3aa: CASSYGRGTEAFF
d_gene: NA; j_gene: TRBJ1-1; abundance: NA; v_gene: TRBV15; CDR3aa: CATTIRGTEAFF
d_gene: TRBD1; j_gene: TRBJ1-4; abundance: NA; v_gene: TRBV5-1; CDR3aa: CASSLAGQGWEKLFF
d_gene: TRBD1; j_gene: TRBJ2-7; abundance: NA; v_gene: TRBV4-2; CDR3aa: CASSPDRGHREQYF
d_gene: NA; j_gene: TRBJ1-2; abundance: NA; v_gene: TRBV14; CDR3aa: CASSQDRRGLGYTF
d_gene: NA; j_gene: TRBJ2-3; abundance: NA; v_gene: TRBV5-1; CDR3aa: CASSQRVADTQYF
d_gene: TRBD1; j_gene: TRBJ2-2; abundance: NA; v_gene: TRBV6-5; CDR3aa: CASRGDRPTGELFF
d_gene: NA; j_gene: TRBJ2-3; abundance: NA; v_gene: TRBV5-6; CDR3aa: CASSLGGISTDTQYF
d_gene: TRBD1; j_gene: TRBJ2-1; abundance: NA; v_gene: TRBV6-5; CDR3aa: CASSYPGQGDEQFF
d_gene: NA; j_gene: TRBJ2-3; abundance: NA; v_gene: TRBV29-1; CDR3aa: CSVPRLGTDTQYF
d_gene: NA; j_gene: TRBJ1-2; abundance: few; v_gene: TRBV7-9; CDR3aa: CAGAIDYGYTF
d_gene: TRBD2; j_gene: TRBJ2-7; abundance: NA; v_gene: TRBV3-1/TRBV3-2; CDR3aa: CASSLGASGGTYEQYF
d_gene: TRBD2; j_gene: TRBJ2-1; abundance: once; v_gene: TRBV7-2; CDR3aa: CASSRIAGGAYNEQFF
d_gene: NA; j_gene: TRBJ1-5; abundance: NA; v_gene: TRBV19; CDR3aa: CASSMGGQPQHF
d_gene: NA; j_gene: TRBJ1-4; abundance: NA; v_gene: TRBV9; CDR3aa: CASSVGRGLREKLFF